This T cell receptor (beta chain) was recorded in a study of blood T cell repertoires in COVID-19. TCRdb's table, derived via immunoSEQ multiplex PCR, lists solely in-frame clones and lacks some. The data hold 70,000 or so clones, with approximately 90% observed a single time. Trimming cost V 1 base and J 15 bases, with 15 bases left between them. This CDR3 comprises 13 residues. From germline, CDR1 is ENHRY and CDR2 SYGVKD. Material: peripheral blood. The chain joins TRBV10-3 to TRBJ1-4; no reliable D call. The TCR originated in a man between 70 and 80 years old with active or convalescent COVID-19. The CDR3 here is CAISEYLDSPVFF. DNA for the CDR3: TGTGCCATCAGTGAGTATTTGGACTCCCCCGTGTTTTTT.